One sample yielded the 27 T cell receptor beta chains listed below, sequenced in a study of beta chain features in type 1 diabetes. Every bit of the isolated RNA underwent reverse transcription, so sequencing read expressed TCRB transcripts. Some clones are missing from TCRdb's copy, which holds only in-frame ones; the method was immunoSEQ multiplex PCR. The data hold 310,000 or so clones, with roughly 9.6% observed a single time. Sequencing used naive CD4+ T cells from blood. The receptors derive from a woman younger than 45 in good health.

This sequence joins TRBV6-5 and TRBJ2-3; TRBD1 agrees at 7 bases. Germline V gene data show CDR1 as MNHEY and CDR2 as SVGAGI. The CDR3 is made up of 15 amino acids. Germline trimming cut 8 bases from V and 2 bases from J; bases unmatched to any gene: 10. The CDR3 coding sequence is TGTGCCAGCGGACTCAGACAGGGAGACACAGATACGCAGTATTTT. Its translation: CASGLRQGDTDTQYF.

The CDR3 nucleotides are TGTGCCAGCAGGGGGACAGGCCTTAGCAATCAGCCCCAGCATTTT. Translating gives CASRGTGLSNQPQHF. This chain connects TRBV28 to TRBJ1-5; TRBD1 matches 8 bases. The CDR3 is made up of 15 amino acids. Looked up from germline, CDR1 is MDHEN and CDR2 is SYDVKM. V lost 6 bases, J lost 0 bases, and 4 bases stayed unmatched.

This clone was detected only a few times. The chain recombines TRBV29-1 with TRBJ2-7, with 9 bases that match TRBD2. Trimming cost V 6 bases and J 5 bases; bases outside gene matches: 14. The germline V gene has CDR1 SQVTM and CDR2 ANQGSEA. CDR3 length equals 15 residues. CDR3 region: CSVNKLAGRADEQYF. The CDR3 DNA follows: TGCAGCGTAAACAAGCTAGCGGGGAGAGCGGACGAGCAGTACTTC.

The J gene is TRBJ2-7, the V gene TRBV28, with a tentative D call TRBD2 (6 bases). CDR1 is MDHEN and CDR2 is SYDVKM in the germline V gene. This CDR3 region has 15 residues. V was trimmed by 4 bases and J by 4 bases, leaving 17 bases between them. The CDR3 sequence is CASSSPPGLTYEQYF. CDR3 DNA sequence: TGTGCCAGCAGTTCACCCCCTGGACTAACATACGAGCAGTACTTC.

This clone was observed a few times. This chain joins TRBV7-3 and TRBJ2-3, with TRBD2 identical over 12 bases. Germline lookup yields CDR1 SGHTA and CDR2 FQGTGA. Trimming took 2 bases from V and 7 from J; bases not matched to a gene: 7. The CDR3 contains 16 residues. This CDR3 reads CASSLGLAGGIHTQYF. CDR3 nucleotide sequence: TGTGCCAGCAGCTTAGGGCTAGCGGGAGGGATACATACGCAGTATTTT.

The chain links TRBV18 to TRBJ1-1; weak D call: TRBD1 (5 bases). The CDR3 runs 13 residues. Deletions cut 3 bases from V and 7 bases from J, with 12 bases between. Germline CDR1 KGHSH, CDR2 LQKENI. Written as DNA, the CDR3 is TGTGCCAGCTCACCGGACACGTCTCGTGAAGCTTTCTTT. This translates into CASSPDTSREAFF.

The chain carries TRBV5-1 and TRBJ2-7; a possible D gene is TRBD2 (6 bases). V lost 4 bases and J lost 7, with 18 bases in between. CDR3 length: 14 amino acids. The germline V gene has CDR1 SGHRS and CDR2 YFSETQ. As DNA, the CDR3 is TGCGCCAGCAGCCGAGGGACTCCGTCCGGGGAGCAGTACTTC. Its protein is CASSRGTPSGEQYF.

This clone was detected a few times. The chain recombines TRBV4-3 with TRBJ2-3; TRBD2 matches at 11 bases. There are 17 residues in the CDR3. Losses at the gene ends were 0 bases for V and 5 bases for J; bases not matched to a gene: 7. Germline CDR1 reads LGHNA; CDR2 reads YSLEER. CDR3 amino acids: CASSQEVTSGSVDTQYF. CDR3 DNA sequence: TGCGCCAGCAGCCAAGAAGTCACTAGCGGGAGTGTAGATACGCAGTATTTT.

This clone was seen a few times. This chain joins TRBV6-5 and TRBJ1-2, with D perhaps TRBD1 (5 bases). This CDR3 contains 13 residues. Germline V gene sequence: CDR1 MNHEY, CDR2 SVGAGI. The V end was cut by 7 bases, the J end by 3 bases, with 12 bases between. CDR3 DNA sequence: TGTGCCAGCAAGGCAGGGTTGGACTATGGCTACACCTTC. It translates to CASKAGLDYGYTF.

The chain carries TRBV7-2 and TRBJ1-2, with 8 bases lining up with TRBD1. Germline V CDR1 and CDR2: SGHTA, FQGNSA. Trimming cost V 1 base and J 2 bases; bases outside gene matches: 3. The CDR3 totals 15 residues. The CDR3 region has the DNA TGTGCCAGCAGCTTAGGGCAGGGGGCCAACTATGGCTACACCTTC. The encoded protein is CASSLGQGANYGYTF.

This clone was counted many times. The V gene is TRBV23-1, the J gene TRBJ1-2; the D gene is possibly TRBD1 (6 bases). TRBV23-1 is known as an ORF, though its function is uncertain. There are 14 residues in the CDR3. Trimming removed 4 bases at V and 7 bases at J, with 16 bases between. CDR3 nucleotide sequence: TGCGCCAGCAGTCGACCACAGGGAAGGGGTGGCTACACCTTC. Translation gives CASSRPQGRGGYTF.

This clone was detected only a few times. The chain links TRBV28 to TRBJ2-7; the D is unclear. The V gene lost 3 bases and the J gene lost 9 bases, with 12 bases spanning the gap. This CDR3 is built from 12 residues. From germline, CDR1 is MDHEN and CDR2 SYDVKM. CDR3 sequence reads: CASSLSLTGQYF. The CDR3 DNA reads TGTGCCAGCAGTTTGTCGCTGACGGGGCAGTACTTC. The full variable domain, rest sourced from reference TRBV28 and TRBJ2-7, is DVKVTQSSRYLVKRTGEKVFLECVQDMDHENMFWYRQDPGLGLRLIYFSYDVKMKEKGDIPEGYSVSREKKERFSLILESASTNQTSMYLCASSLSLTGQYFGPGTRLTVT.

This clone was found a few times. The CDR3 is CASSYRGDTEAFF. The CDR3 DNA follows: TGCGCCAGCAGCTACAGGGGCGACACTGAAGCTTTCTTT. The chain joins TRBV5-1 to TRBJ1-1, with TRBD1 matching over 7 bases. The CDR3 runs to 13 residues. The J segment lost 3 bases and the V segment lost 3 bases, leaving 2 bases of the junction unmatched. From germline, CDR1 is SGHRS and CDR2 YFSETQ.

This clone has just a few counts. The chain joins TRBV18 to TRBJ2-1; 10 positions agree with TRBD2. The CDR3 is 13 amino acids. V was pared by 4 bases and J by 8 bases, with 2 bases of the junction left unmatched. Germline assignment: CDR1 KGHSH and CDR2 LQKENI. The CDR3 sequence: CASSQREGDEQFF. In DNA form, the CDR3 reads TGTGCCAGCTCACAGCGGGAGGGCGATGAGCAGTTCTTC. The full variable domain, completed using reference TRBV18 and TRBJ2-1, is NAGVMQNPRHLVRRRGQEARLRCSPMKGHSHVYWYRQLPEEGLKFMVYLQKENIIDESGMPKERFSAEFPKEGPSILRIQQVVRGDSAAYFCASSQREGDEQFFGPGTRLTVL.

This clone has more than one count but fewer than ten. The CDR3 here is CAWSPWTSRTDTQYF. In DNA form, the CDR3 reads TGTGCCTGGAGTCCCTGGACTAGCCGCACAGATACGCAGTATTTT. The V and J genes are TRBV30 and TRBJ2-3, with 8 positions matching TRBD2. The CDR3 spans 15 residues. Germline lookup yields CDR1 GTSNPN and CDR2 SVGIG (reference sequence). V lost 2 bases and J lost 1; bases outside the gene matches: 5. Variable domain in full (rest from reference TRBV30 and TRBJ2-3): SQTIHQWPATLVQPVGSPLSLECTVEGTSNPNLYWYRQAAGRGLQLLFYSVGIGQISSEVPQNLSASRPQDRQFILSSKKLLLSDSGFYLCAWSPWTSRTDTQYFGPGTRLTVL.

The chain carries TRBV7-2 and TRBJ1-1; D possibly corresponds to TRBD1 (6 bases). Germline values: CDR1 SGHTA, CDR2 FQGNSA. The ends were cut back, 6 bases at V and 4 bases at J, with 12 bases in the middle. This CDR3 is 13 amino acids long. CDR3 sequence reads: CASRTGSATEAFF. CDR3 sequence (DNA): TGTGCCAGCAGGACAGGATCGGCCACTGAAGCTTTCTTT.

This chain joins TRBV25-1 and TRBJ2-7; 7 bases agree with TRBD1. CDR3 size: 16 residues. Germline CDR1 reads MGHDK; CDR2 reads SYGVNS. V gave up 4 bases and J gave up 2 bases; unmatched junction bases: 11. The CDR3 bases are TGTGCCAGCAGTGCCCTGACAGGGACAAAAACCTACGAGCAGTACTTC. It encodes CASSALTGTKTYEQYF.

This sequence joins TRBV6-5 and TRBJ1-4; unclear D gene. CDR1 is MNHEY and CDR2 is SVGAGI in the germline V gene. The CDR3 extends over 13 amino acids. Trimming took off 4 bases at V and 7 bases at J, with 10 bases between the two ends. The CDR3 region is CASSLVISEKLFF. The CDR3 coding sequence is TGTGCCAGCAGTTTAGTAATCTCTGAAAAACTGTTTTTT.

This clone was recorded a few times. Additional DNA sequences in this sample encode the identical CDR3. The chain is built from TRBV9 and TRBJ2-5; perhaps TRBD1 as D (5 bases). The CDR3 sequence is 13 residues long. V dropped 0 bases and J dropped 5 bases, with 8 bases sitting between them. Looked up from germline, CDR1 is SGDLS and CDR2 is YYNGEE. The CDR3 DNA reads TGTGCCAGCAGCGTAGGGGGCCGGGAGACCCAGTACTTC. It yields the protein CASSVGGRETQYF.

The chain has TRBV7-9 and TRBJ2-1; possible D gene TRBD2, 6 bases. The CDR3 spans 15 residues. Per the germline V gene, CDR1 is SEHNR and CDR2 is FQNEAQ (reference sequence). V was shortened by 4 bases and J by 3 bases, with 13 bases between the two germline ends. CDR3: CASSSSGVGYNEQFF. DNA for the CDR3: TGTGCCAGCAGCTCCTCGGGGGTCGGCTACAATGAGCAGTTCTTC.

This clone has only a few counts. The gene calls are TRBV19 and TRBJ1-5, with TRBD1 identical over 7 bases. V dropped 6 bases and J dropped 4; count of bases not matched to a gene: 6. The CDR3 is 14 amino acids. The germline V gene has CDR1 LNHDA and CDR2 SQIVND (reference sequence). The CDR3 loop reads CASRTGQVNQPQHF. The CDR3 nucleotides are TGTGCCAGTAGGACCGGACAGGTAAATCAGCCCCAGCATTTT.

This clone was seen only a few times. Other DNA sequences within the sample encode an identical CDR3. The gene calls are TRBV2 and TRBJ2-5, with D perhaps matching TRBD2 (6 bases). The germline V and J ends were trimmed by 8 bases and 3 bases, with 7 bases remaining between them. This CDR3 is 11 amino acids long. In germline, CDR1 is SNHLY, CDR2 FYNNEI. CDR3 in DNA: TGTGCCAGCTCGGGGGAAGAGACCCAGTACTTC. Translation: CASSGEETQYF.

The table lists this clone with a few counts. This rearrangement joins TRBV15 to TRBJ1-1, with D possibly TRBD1 on 5 matching bases. Germline V gives CDR1 LNHNV, CDR2 YYDKDF (reference sequence). The CDR3 runs to 15 residues. V was clipped by 1 base and J by 4 bases, with 13 bases between them. The CDR3 is CATSRGGGMSTEAFF. CDR3 DNA: TGTGCCACCAGCAGAGGGGGGGGAATGAGCACTGAAGCTTTCTTT.

V gene TRBV27 combines with J gene TRBJ2-7; 9 nucleotides match TRBD1. The CDR3 runs to 14 residues. Germline trimming cut 5 bases from V and 4 bases from J; bases unmatched to any gene: 6. Per the germline V gene, CDR1 is MNHEY and CDR2 is SMNVEV (reference sequence). CDR3 coding DNA: TGTGCCAGCAGTCCTCGGGACAGGGATTACGAGCAGTACTTC. The encoded protein is CASSPRDRDYEQYF.

This clone was found a few times. The chain couples TRBV6-5 to TRBJ2-2; TRBD2 agrees at 8 bases. This CDR3 is built from 15 residues. The ends lost 6 bases at V and 1 base at J; junction bases unmatched: 4. CDR1 is MNHEY and CDR2 is SVGAGI in the germline V gene. The CDR3 here is CASRPGLGNTGELFF. CDR3 bases: TGTGCCAGCAGGCCGGGACTAGGGAACACCGGGGAGCTGTTTTTT.

This chain joins TRBV18 and TRBJ2-2; a possible D gene is TRBD1 (6 bases). Germline lookup yields CDR1 KGHSH and CDR2 LQKENI. This CDR3 spans 15 amino acids. V was pared by 4 bases and J by 2 bases, with 11 bases between. CDR3 protein: CASSRRTANTGELFF. The CDR3 nucleotides read TGTGCCAGCTCACGGAGGACAGCAAACACCGGGGAGCTGTTTTTT.

The sample holds a few counts of this clone. DNA for the CDR3: TGTGCCAGCAGCCTGTTATTCCGAGCAAACCTCGGGACTAGCGGGTCAGATACGCAGTATTTT. The encoded protein is CASSLLFRANLGTSGSDTQYF. This chain connects TRBV4-2 to TRBJ2-3; TRBD2 matches 12 bases. The V gene's germline CDR1 is LGHNA and CDR2 YNFKEQ. There are 21 residues in the CDR3. The ends lost 4 bases at V and 4 bases at J; junction bases unmatched: 21.